These T cell receptor beta chains were read from a single sample in a study of blood T cell repertoires in COVID-19. TCRdb's copy holds only in-frame clones and misses some; the assay was immunoSEQ multiplex PCR. The sample yields 95,000 to 150,000 clones, roughly 84% seen once. Sequencing was done on a sample of peripheral blood. Receptor source: a man aged 60 to 69 with acute or convalescent COVID-19. Each CDR3 is given with its conserved first and last residue. The D gene is left open where the match is weak. Where a row states a size, it is once, few, many or the class of an expanded clone; other rows omit it.

J: TRBJ2-7; size: NA; V: TRBV10-3; D: NA; DNA: TGTGCCACCCCCTGGACTAACCCCTTTTGCGAGCAGTACTTC; CDR3: CATPWTNPFCEQYF
J: TRBJ2-5; size: few; V: TRBV9; D: NA; DNA: TGTGCCAGCAGCTCCAAGGGAGGAGGGGATAAGACCCAGTACTTC; CDR3: CASSSKGGGDKTQYF
J: TRBJ2-4; size: NA; V: TRBV19; D: NA; DNA: TGTGCCAGTAGTATAGGGGGGGAAGCCAAAAACATTCAGTACTTC; CDR3: CASSIGGEAKNIQYF
J: TRBJ2-7; size: once; V: TRBV27; D: NA; DNA: TGTGCCAGCACCCGCTCCCCCCCCGACTCTGCCTCCTACGAGCAGTACTTC; CDR3: CASTRSPPDSASYEQYF
J: TRBJ2-1; size: NA; V: TRBV11-3; D: NA; DNA: TGTGCCAGCAGCTTAGGGCTAGGATACAATGAGCAGTTCTTC; CDR3: CASSLGLGYNEQFF
J: TRBJ1-5; size: NA; V: TRBV4-3; D: NA; DNA: TGCGCCAGCAGCCAAGATCTAGGTAAAAACGCGCCCCAGCATTTT; CDR3: CASSQDLGKNAPQHF
J: TRBJ1-1; size: NA; V: TRBV24-1; D: TRBD1; DNA: TGTGCCACCAGGGGACAGGGGGCCGAAGCTTTCTTT; CDR3: CATRGQGAEAFF
J: TRBJ2-1; size: NA; V: TRBV28; D: TRBD2; DNA: TGTGCCAGCAGTCCAGCGGGAGGGCCAAATGAGCAGTTCTTC; CDR3: CASSPAGGPNEQFF
J: TRBJ2-2; size: NA; V: TRBV24-1; D: NA; DNA: TGTGCCACCAGTGACCCCCTGAGCACCGGGGAGCTGTTTTTT; CDR3: CATSDPLSTGELFF
J: TRBJ2-2; size: NA; V: TRBV27; D: NA; DNA: TGTGCCAGCCAGCCCTTACAGGACACCGGGGAGCTGTTTTTT; CDR3: CASQPLQDTGELFF
J: TRBJ1-3; size: NA; V: TRBV9; D: NA; DNA: TGTGCCAGCAGCGTAGGTGGCAGTTTATCCTCTGGAAACACCATATATTTT; CDR3: CASSVGGSLSSGNTIYF
J: TRBJ2-1; size: NA; V: TRBV19; D: NA; DNA: TGTGCCAGTAAGCGGTCCTACAATGAGCAGTTCTTC; CDR3: CASKRSYNEQFF
J: TRBJ2-4; size: NA; V: TRBV28; D: NA; DNA: TGTGCCAGCAGTTTATCGGCCCCGGGACTAGCCAAAAACATTCAGTACTTC; CDR3: CASSLSAPGLAKNIQYF
J: TRBJ2-1; size: NA; V: TRBV10-2; D: NA; DNA: TGCGCCAGCAGCGCGGGGAACAATGAGCAGTTCTTC; CDR3: CASSAGNNEQFF
J: TRBJ1-2; size: NA; V: TRBV5-1; D: TRBD1; DNA: TGCGCCAGCAGCTCCTGGACAGGGGCGATTGGCTACACCTTC; CDR3: CASSSWTGAIGYTF
J: TRBJ2-7; size: NA; V: TRBV6-5; D: NA; DNA: TGTGCCAGCAGTTTAACTTTAGGGAGAGGATACGAGCAGTACTTC; CDR3: CASSLTLGRGYEQYF
J: TRBJ2-1; size: NA; V: TRBV11-2; D: NA; DNA: TGTGCCAGCCGCCGGGACACCTACAATGAGCAGTTCTTC; CDR3: CASRRDTYNEQFF
J: TRBJ1-4; size: few; V: TRBV13; D: NA; DNA: TGTGCCAGCAGCCTCCGGGCTAATGAAAAACTGTTTTTT; CDR3: CASSLRANEKLFF
J: TRBJ2-7; size: NA; V: TRBV29-1; D: NA; DNA: TGCAGCGTTGAAGGGACGGAGGGAGGCGAGCAGTACTTC; CDR3: CSVEGTEGGEQYF
J: TRBJ1-2; size: NA; V: TRBV7-9; D: NA; DNA: TGTGCCAGCAGCCACGACGGGGGAGGTGGCTACACCTTC; CDR3: CASSHDGGGGYTF
J: TRBJ2-1; size: NA; V: TRBV2; D: TRBD2; DNA: TGTGCCAGCAGTGAAGTGGCCTCGGGGGGTGAGCAGTTCTTC; CDR3: CASSEVASGGEQFF
J: TRBJ2-1; size: NA; V: TRBV7-2; D: TRBD1; DNA: TGTGCCAGCAGTCGACAGGGCAATGAGCAGTTCTTC; CDR3: CASSRQGNEQFF
J: TRBJ2-3; size: NA; V: TRBV6-5; D: NA; DNA: TGTGCCAGCCGGGACTCGAGCACAGATACGCAGTATTTT; CDR3: CASRDSSTDTQYF
J: TRBJ1-4; size: NA; V: TRBV15; D: NA; DNA: TGTGCCACCAGCAGGGACAGAGTAACTAATGAAAAACTGTTTTTT; CDR3: CATSRDRVTNEKLFF
J: TRBJ1-5; size: NA; V: TRBV18; D: TRBD1; DNA: TGTGCCAGCTCACCAACGGGACAGGGGGGTCAGCCCCAGCATTTT; CDR3: CASSPTGQGGQPQHF
J: TRBJ2-5; size: NA; V: TRBV27; D: TRBD2; DNA: TGTGCCAGCAAGCCTAGCGGGTTTCAAGAGACCCAGTACTTC; CDR3: CASKPSGFQETQYF
J: TRBJ2-3; size: NA; V: TRBV2; D: TRBD2; DNA: TGTGCCAGCTTTGAGCGGGAGGCAACAGATACGCAGTATTTT; CDR3: CASFEREATDTQYF
J: TRBJ2-7; size: NA; V: TRBV27; D: TRBD1; DNA: TGTGCCAGCAGCCGGACAGGGTGGACCTACGAGCAGTACTTC; CDR3: CASSRTGWTYEQYF
J: TRBJ1-4; size: NA; V: TRBV30; D: TRBD1; DNA: TGTGCCTGGAGCGCTGGGACAGTTGGGGATGTCAGAAAACTGTTTTTT; CDR3: CAWSAGTVGDVRKLFF
J: TRBJ2-1; size: NA; V: TRBV4-1; D: NA; DNA: TGCGCCAGCAGCGATACTAGTTTCTCCTACAATGAGCAGTTCTTC; CDR3: CASSDTSFSYNEQFF
J: TRBJ2-7; size: NA; V: TRBV3-1/TRBV3-2; D: NA; DNA: TGTGCCAGCAGCCTTCGCAGGGCCGCCTACGAGCAGTACTTC; CDR3: CASSLRRAAYEQYF
J: TRBJ2-2; size: many; V: TRBV7-9; D: NA; DNA: TGTGCCAGCAGCCCCGACCAGGGTACCACCGGGGAGCTGTTTTTT; CDR3: CASSPDQGTTGELFF
J: TRBJ2-2; size: once; V: TRBV5-4; D: NA; DNA: TGTGCCAGCAGCTTGGTGGGGGCGGGCACCGGGGAGCTGTTTTTT; CDR3: CASSLVGAGTGELFF
J: TRBJ2-7; size: few; V: TRBV11-2; D: NA; DNA: TGTGCCAGCAGGGGCGGGTACGAGCAGTACTTC; CDR3: CASRGGYEQYF
J: TRBJ2-7; size: NA; V: TRBV18; D: NA; DNA: TGTGCCAGCTCACCTTCAGTATCCTACGAGCAGTACTTC; CDR3: CASSPSVSYEQYF
J: TRBJ2-3; size: NA; V: TRBV28; D: TRBD1; DNA: TGTGCCAGCAGCCGCGACAGGGGGCCGAAAGATACGCAGTATTTT; CDR3: CASSRDRGPKDTQYF
J: TRBJ2-7; size: once; V: TRBV6-2/TRBV6-3; D: TRBD1; DNA: TGTGCCAGCAGTCTTGTCCGGGACAGGGGTTCCTACGAGCAGTACTTC; CDR3: CASSLVRDRGSYEQYF
J: TRBJ2-1; size: NA; V: TRBV27; D: NA; DNA: TGTGCCAGCAGTTTCGGACAGATTTACAATGAGCAGTTCTTC; CDR3: CASSFGQIYNEQFF
J: TRBJ1-2; size: NA; V: TRBV19; D: TRBD1; DNA: TGTGCCAGTAGTCCCGACAGGGACCCCTATGGCTACACCTTC; CDR3: CASSPDRDPYGYTF
J: TRBJ2-7; size: NA; V: TRBV28; D: TRBD1; DNA: TGTGCCAGCAGTTCCTTCCCCCTCTCGACAGGGGATGGCTACGAGCAGTACTTC; CDR3: CASSSFPLSTGDGYEQYF
J: TRBJ1-4; size: NA; V: TRBV5-5; D: NA; DNA: TGTGCCAGCAGCTTGGCTGTACAGAATGAAAAACTGTTTTTT; CDR3: CASSLAVQNEKLFF
J: TRBJ2-7; size: NA; V: TRBV28; D: NA; DNA: TGTGCCAGCAGTTTTCAGTACGAGCAGTACTTC; CDR3: CASSFQYEQYF
J: TRBJ2-2; size: once; V: TRBV2; D: TRBD1; DNA: TGTGCCAGCAGTGAAAGAGGGGGCGAATCGAAAAAGGTGGAGCTGTTTTTT; CDR3: CASSERGGESKKVELFF
J: TRBJ1-1; size: NA; V: TRBV30; D: TRBD1; DNA: TGTGCCTGGAGTTTAACGACAGGGTACACTGAAGCTTTCTTT; CDR3: CAWSLTTGYTEAFF
J: TRBJ1-1; size: NA; V: TRBV28; D: NA; DNA: TGTGCCAGCAGCCTTACGTACTACACTGAAGCTTTCTTT; CDR3: CASSLTYYTEAFF